This TCR beta chain originates from a study of cytomegalovirus exposure and HLA in healthy donors. Trimming pared 5 bases from V and 7 bases from J, leaving 17 bases between. This CDR3 spans 14 amino acids. Germline-derived CDR1 and CDR2 are SGHAT and FQDESV (reference sequence). The PCR made use of 60 Vbeta and 13 Jbeta primers. The protocol was immunoSEQ multiplex PCR, while the TCRdb copy is restricted to in-frame clones and leaves out a portion. Altogether about 180,000 clones are present, roughly 77% being singletons, with the ten largest covering roughly 2%. The receptor was isolated from a woman in her 30s in good health and CMV-seronegative. The chain combines TRBV11-1 with TRBJ2-5; tentative D call: TRBD1 (7 bases). Specimen: PBMCs. The CDR3 loop reads CASSMDRLGGTQYF. CDR3 DNA sequence: TGTGCCAGCAGCATGGACAGGTTGGGGGGGACCCAGTACTTC.